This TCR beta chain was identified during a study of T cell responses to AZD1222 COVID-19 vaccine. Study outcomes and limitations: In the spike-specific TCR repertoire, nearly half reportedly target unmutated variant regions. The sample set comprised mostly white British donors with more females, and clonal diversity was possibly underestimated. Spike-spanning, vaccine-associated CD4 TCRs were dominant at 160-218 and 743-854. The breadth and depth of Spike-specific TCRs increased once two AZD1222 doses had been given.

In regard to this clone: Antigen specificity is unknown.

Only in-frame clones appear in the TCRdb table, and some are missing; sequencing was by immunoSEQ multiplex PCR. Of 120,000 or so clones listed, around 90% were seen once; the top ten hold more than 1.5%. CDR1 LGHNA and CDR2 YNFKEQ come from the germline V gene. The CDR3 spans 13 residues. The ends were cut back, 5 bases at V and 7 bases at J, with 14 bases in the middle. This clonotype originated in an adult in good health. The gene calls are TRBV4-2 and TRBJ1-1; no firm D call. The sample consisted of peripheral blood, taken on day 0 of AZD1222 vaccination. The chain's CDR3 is CASSNRQVIEAFF. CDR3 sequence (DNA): TGTGCCAGCAGCAACCGCCAGGTTATTGAAGCTTTCTTT.